The 8 T cell receptor beta chains below were found in one sample sequenced in a study of T cell responses to AZD1222 COVID-19 vaccine. Data came from immunoSEQ multiplex PCR; TCRdb stores just in-frame clones and leaves some out. The data hold more than 95,000 clones, with roughly 85% observed a single time. The source was peripheral blood, collected 28 days after the second AZD1222 dose. The receptors shown here come from an adult who received the AZD1222 COVID-19 vaccine.

This clone was seen a handful of times. V usage is TRBV10-3 and J usage is TRBJ2-1; tentative D call: TRBD2 (5 bases). CDR1 is ENHRY and CDR2 is SYGVKD in the germline V gene. The V end was cut by 4 bases, the J end by 5 bases, with 21 bases between. The CDR3 has 17 residues. CDR3 in amino acids: CAISVVSGGLRDNEQFF. The CDR3, as DNA: TGTGCCATCAGTGTGGTATCGGGCGGGCTCCGAGACAATGAGCAGTTCTTC.

This chain connects TRBV2 to TRBJ1-4; tentative D call: TRBD1 (6 bases). This CDR3 has 16 residues. Germline V lookup: CDR1 SNHLY, CDR2 FYNNEI. Trimming took 6 bases from V and 6 from J, leaving 20 bases between them. The CDR3 is CASRGLQGPRHEKLFF. The CDR3 bases are TGTGCCAGCAGGGGCCTACAGGGCCCTCGGCATGAAAAACTGTTTTTT.

The rearrangement joins TRBV28 to TRBJ1-5, with 8 bases fitting TRBD1. The CDR3 has 15 amino acids. V was pared by 5 bases and J by 2 bases, with 5 bases of the junction left unmatched. Germline V gene sequence: CDR1 MDHEN, CDR2 SYDVKM. This chain's CDR3 is CASSARQGRNQPQHF. CDR3 bases: TGTGCCAGCAGTGCACGACAGGGGCGCAATCAGCCCCAGCATTTT.

The V call is TRBV6-5, the J call TRBJ2-7, with D perhaps assigned TRBD1 or TRBD2 (5 bases each). Trimming took 5 bases from V and 1 from J, leaving 15 bases between them. Germline CDR1 reads MNHEY; CDR2 reads SVGAGI. The CDR3 contains 15 residues. The CDR3 reads CASSPTGTPSYEQYF. The CDR3 coding sequence is TGTGCCAGCAGTCCCACCGGGACGCCGTCCTACGAGCAGTACTTC.

The chain links TRBV6-5 to TRBJ2-7; the match to TRBD1 covers 10 bases. The CDR3 is 14 residues long. Germline V CDR1 and CDR2: MNHEY, SVGAGI. V lost 8 bases and J lost 6; bases outside the gene matches: 10. The CDR3 DNA reads as TGTGCCAGCGGTTTAAGGGACAGGGGAACCGAGCAGTACTTC. Amino acids: CASGLRDRGTEQYF.

The chain carries TRBV18 and TRBJ2-5, with a possible D match to TRBD2 (6 bases). Germline lookup yields CDR1 KGHSH and CDR2 LQKENI. The CDR3 has 14 amino acids. V was shortened by 3 bases and J by 2 bases, with 10 bases between the two germline ends. The CDR3: CASSPPGVQETQYF. CDR3 sequence (DNA): TGTGCCAGCTCACCTCCGGGAGTTCAAGAGACCCAGTACTTC.

The chain carries TRBV30 and TRBJ2-7; D is ambiguous. CDR1 and CDR2 (germline): GTSNPN, SVGIG (reference sequence). This CDR3 is 11 amino acids long. Trimming pared 3 bases from V and 6 bases from J, leaving 9 bases between. The CDR3 nucleotides read TGTGCCTGGAGCGGCCTATCCGAGCAGTACTTC. This sequence encodes CAWSGLSEQYF.

CDR3 in DNA: TGTGCCACCAGTGCCCTGCGACAGGGACGAGAGTCCCAGAGAAAGAACACTGAAGCTTTCTTT. Its translation: CATSALRQGRESQRKNTEAFF. This chain links TRBV24-1 with TRBJ1-1, with 7 bases fitting TRBD1. The CDR3 contains 21 residues. In germline, CDR1 is KGHDR, CDR2 SFDVKD. Unmatched junction bases numbered 24, after V lost 5 bases and J lost 1 base.